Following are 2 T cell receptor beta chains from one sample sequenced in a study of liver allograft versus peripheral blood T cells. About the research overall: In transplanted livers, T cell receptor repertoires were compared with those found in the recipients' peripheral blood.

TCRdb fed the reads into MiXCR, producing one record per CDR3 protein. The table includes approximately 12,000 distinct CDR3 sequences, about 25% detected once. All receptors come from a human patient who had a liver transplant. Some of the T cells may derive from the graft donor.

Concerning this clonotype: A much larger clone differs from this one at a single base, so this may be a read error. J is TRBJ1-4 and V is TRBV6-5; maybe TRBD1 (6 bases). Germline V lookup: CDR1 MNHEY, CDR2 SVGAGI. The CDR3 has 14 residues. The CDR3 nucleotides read TGTACCAGCAGTTACAAGGGGGAATTTGAAAAACTGTTTTTT. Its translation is CTSSYKGEFEKLFF.

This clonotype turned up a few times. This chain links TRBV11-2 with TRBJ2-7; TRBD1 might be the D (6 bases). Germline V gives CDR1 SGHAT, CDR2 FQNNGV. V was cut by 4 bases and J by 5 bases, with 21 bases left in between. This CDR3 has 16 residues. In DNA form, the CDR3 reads TGTGCCAGCAGCTCGATACTGGACAGTTTTTTGGACGAGCAGTACTTC. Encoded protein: CASSSILDSFLDEQYF. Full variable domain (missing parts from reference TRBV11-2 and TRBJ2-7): EAGVAQSPRYKIIEKRQSVAFWCNPISGHATLYWYQQILGQGPKLLIQFQNNGVVDDSQLPKDRFSAERLKGVDSTLKIQPAKLEDSAVYLCASSSILDSFLDEQYFGPGTRLTVT.